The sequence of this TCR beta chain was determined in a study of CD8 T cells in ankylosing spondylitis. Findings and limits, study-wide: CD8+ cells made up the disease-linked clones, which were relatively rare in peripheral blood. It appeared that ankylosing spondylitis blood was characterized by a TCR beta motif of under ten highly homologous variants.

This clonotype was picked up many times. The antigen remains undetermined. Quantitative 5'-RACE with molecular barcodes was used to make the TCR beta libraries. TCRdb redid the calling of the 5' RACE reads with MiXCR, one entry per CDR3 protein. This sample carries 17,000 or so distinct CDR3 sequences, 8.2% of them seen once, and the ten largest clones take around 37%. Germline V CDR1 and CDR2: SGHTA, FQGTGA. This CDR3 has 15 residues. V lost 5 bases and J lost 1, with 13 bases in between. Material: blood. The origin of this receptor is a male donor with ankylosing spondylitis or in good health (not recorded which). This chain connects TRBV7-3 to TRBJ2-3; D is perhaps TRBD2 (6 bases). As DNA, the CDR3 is TGTGCCAGCAGCCGCTTCGGGACTGGCACAGATACGCAGTATTTT. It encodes CASSRFGTGTDTQYF. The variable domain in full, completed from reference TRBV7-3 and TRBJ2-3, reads GAGVSQTPSNKVTEKGKYVELRCDPISGHTALYWYRQSLGQGPEFLIYFQGTGAADDSGLPNDRFFAVRPEGSVSTLKIQRTERGDSAVYLCASSRFGTGTDTQYFGPGTRLTVL.